Listed below are T cell receptor beta chains from one sample, sequenced in a study of T-cell memory formation after mild COVID-19. TCRdb passed the 5' RACE reads through MiXCR, listing each CDR3 protein once. Seen here are 530,000 or so distinct CDR3 sequences, roughly a sixth observed once, and the top ten hold approximately 8.1%. The specimen sequenced was PBMCs or a T cell subset sorted from them (not recorded which). These receptors were obtained from an adult woman who had mild COVID-19 (a few samples of this study predate the infection). Cell type and time point are not known. CDR3s include the opening cysteine and the closing phenylalanine or tryptophan. D genes are given only for firm matches. Only part of the rows carry a size: once, few, many, or a class if the clone is expanded.

j_call: TRBJ2-7; d_call: .; v_call: TRBV18; clone_size: .; cdr3_nt: TGTGCCAGCTCACCACAATCTTCCGACGAGCAGTACTTC; cdr3_aa: CASSPQSSDEQYF
j_call: TRBJ1-4; d_call: .; v_call: TRBV7-9; clone_size: few; cdr3_nt: TGTGCCAGCAGCTCTCTAGGGGCGGGGCTTAATGAAAAACTGTTTTTT; cdr3_aa: CASSSLGAGLNEKLFF
j_call: TRBJ1-2; d_call: .; v_call: TRBV7-9; clone_size: .; cdr3_nt: TGTGCCAGCAGCTTATTTTACGGGGGCAGAGCTAATGGCTACACCTTC; cdr3_aa: CASSLFYGGRANGYTF
j_call: TRBJ2-1; d_call: .; v_call: TRBV18; clone_size: .; cdr3_nt: TGTGCCAGCTCACCACTGGACGGCGGATACAATGAGCAGTTCTTC; cdr3_aa: CASSPLDGGYNEQFF
j_call: TRBJ1-5; d_call: .; v_call: TRBV20-1; clone_size: few; cdr3_nt: TGCAGTGCTAGACCATTCAAGGGGGTATCGGACAATCAGCCCCAGCATTTT; cdr3_aa: CSARPFKGVSDNQPQHF
j_call: TRBJ2-7; d_call: .; v_call: TRBV20-1; clone_size: .; cdr3_nt: TGCAGTGCTAGTATACCAGGCTCCTACGAGCAGTACTTC; cdr3_aa: CSASIPGSYEQYF
j_call: TRBJ2-7; d_call: TRBD2; v_call: TRBV5-1; clone_size: few; cdr3_nt: TGCGCCAGCAGCCTGGGACTAGCGGGAGGCGCCTACGAGCAGTACTTC; cdr3_aa: CASSLGLAGGAYEQYF
j_call: TRBJ1-1; d_call: .; v_call: TRBV24-1; clone_size: few; cdr3_nt: TGTGCCACCAGTGATGCTCGAGCGGGCACTGAAGCTTTCTTT; cdr3_aa: CATSDARAGTEAFF
j_call: TRBJ2-3; d_call: .; v_call: TRBV7-9; clone_size: .; cdr3_nt: TGTGCCAGCAGCCAACAGGTAGATACGCAGTATTTT; cdr3_aa: CASSQQVDTQYF
j_call: TRBJ1-2; d_call: TRBD1; v_call: TRBV5-5; clone_size: .; cdr3_nt: TGTGCCAGCAGCTATATCTCCGGGACAGCAAGCTATGGCTACACCTTC; cdr3_aa: CASSYISGTASYGYTF
j_call: TRBJ2-7; d_call: .; v_call: TRBV29-1; clone_size: few; cdr3_nt: TGCAGCGTTCTTCAAGGGGGGGGCGAGCAGTACTTC; cdr3_aa: CSVLQGGGEQYF
j_call: TRBJ1-1; d_call: .; v_call: TRBV12-3/TRBV12-4; clone_size: .; cdr3_nt: TGTGCCAGCAAATACGCCGGGGGGAACACTGAAGCTTTCTTT; cdr3_aa: CASKYAGGNTEAFF
j_call: TRBJ2-1; d_call: TRBD1; v_call: TRBV24-1; clone_size: few; cdr3_nt: TGTGCCACCAGTGATTTACGACAGGGAAACAATGAGCAGTTCTTC; cdr3_aa: CATSDLRQGNNEQFF
j_call: TRBJ2-1; d_call: TRBD2; v_call: TRBV5-3; clone_size: many; cdr3_nt: TGTGCCAGAAGCTTAAGGCCCTCAGAGGCGGGAGGGTACAATGAGCAGTTCTTC; cdr3_aa: CARSLRPSEAGGYNEQFF
j_call: TRBJ2-6; d_call: .; v_call: TRBV10-3; clone_size: .; cdr3_nt: TGTGCCATCAGTTGGGACGCGAGCTCTGGGGCCAACGTCCTGACTTTC; cdr3_aa: CAISWDASSGANVLTF
j_call: TRBJ1-2; d_call: TRBD1; v_call: TRBV5-5; clone_size: .; cdr3_nt: TGTGCCAGCAGCTCTCGTATAACAGGGGATGGCTACACCTTC; cdr3_aa: CASSSRITGDGYTF
j_call: TRBJ2-7; d_call: .; v_call: TRBV2; clone_size: few; cdr3_nt: TGTGCCAGCAGAACCTCTCTGAGCCCCTACGAGCAGTACTTC; cdr3_aa: CASRTSLSPYEQYF
j_call: TRBJ1-2; d_call: TRBD1; v_call: TRBV15; clone_size: many; cdr3_nt: TGTGCCACCAGCCTAGACAGGGATCATTCTGGCTACACCTTC; cdr3_aa: CATSLDRDHSGYTF
j_call: TRBJ2-1; d_call: .; v_call: TRBV11-2; clone_size: .; cdr3_nt: TGTGCCAGCAGCTTAGGGGCTGGGATCGTCTCCTACAATGAGCAGTTCTTC; cdr3_aa: CASSLGAGIVSYNEQFF
j_call: TRBJ1-1; d_call: .; v_call: TRBV5-6; clone_size: many; cdr3_nt: TGTGCCAGCAGCTTGGGTGGGGACCCTTCTGAAGCTTTCTTT; cdr3_aa: CASSLGGDPSEAFF
j_call: TRBJ2-7; d_call: .; v_call: TRBV14; clone_size: .; cdr3_nt: TGTGCCAGCAGCCAAGGGAGGGCCAGGGTGAACGAGCAGTACTTC; cdr3_aa: CASSQGRARVNEQYF
j_call: TRBJ2-7; d_call: .; v_call: TRBV10-3; clone_size: many; cdr3_nt: TGTGCCATCAGTGAGGGCAGGGACTACGAGCAGTACTTC; cdr3_aa: CAISEGRDYEQYF
j_call: TRBJ1-1; d_call: .; v_call: TRBV7-6; clone_size: .; cdr3_nt: TGTGCCAGCAGCTCTAGGAGGGGCGCCGACACTGAAGCTTTCTTT; cdr3_aa: CASSSRRGADTEAFF
j_call: TRBJ1-1; d_call: TRBD1; v_call: TRBV7-2; clone_size: .; cdr3_nt: TGTGCCAGCAGCTCCTTTGGGACAGGCGTGAACACTGAAGCTTTCTTT; cdr3_aa: CASSSFGTGVNTEAFF
j_call: TRBJ2-7; d_call: TRBD2; v_call: TRBV12-3/TRBV12-4; clone_size: .; cdr3_nt: TGTGCCAGCAGCGGAGGGACTAGCAGTCTATACGAGCAGTACTTC; cdr3_aa: CASSGGTSSLYEQYF
j_call: TRBJ2-6; d_call: .; v_call: TRBV7-3; clone_size: many; cdr3_nt: TGTGCCAGCAGCTTAACGGGAGGGGCCAACGTCCTGACTTTC; cdr3_aa: CASSLTGGANVLTF
j_call: TRBJ1-4; d_call: .; v_call: TRBV4-1; clone_size: few; cdr3_nt: TGCGCCAGCAGCCAAGATAGGTGGCGGAGAAAAAAAAAACTGTTTTTT; cdr3_aa: CASSQDRWRRKKKLFF
j_call: TRBJ2-6; d_call: .; v_call: TRBV6-5; clone_size: few; cdr3_nt: TGTGCCAGCAGTCAAGATTTACAGGGTTTCCCTGGGGCCAACGTCCTGACTTTC; cdr3_aa: CASSQDLQGFPGANVLTF
j_call: TRBJ2-7; d_call: TRBD2; v_call: TRBV30; clone_size: few; cdr3_nt: TGTGCCGCCTTAGCGGGAAGGGGAGGGGAGCAGTACTTC; cdr3_aa: CAALAGRGGEQYF
j_call: TRBJ2-2; d_call: TRBD2; v_call: TRBV28; clone_size: .; cdr3_nt: TGTGCCAGCAGCCTAGCGGGGGGAATCACCGGGGAGCTGTTTTTT; cdr3_aa: CASSLAGGITGELFF
j_call: TRBJ1-4; d_call: .; v_call: TRBV9; clone_size: .; cdr3_nt: TGTGCCAGCAGCGTAGACCCGAATGAAAAACTGTTTTTT; cdr3_aa: CASSVDPNEKLFF